This T cell receptor beta chain was captured by sequencing in a study of T cell changes during pregnancy in multiple sclerosis. The germline V gene has CDR1 MNHNS and CDR2 SASEGT. Trimming pared 4 bases from V and 0 bases from J, leaving 7 bases between. The CDR3 runs 14 residues. The data were produced by immunoSEQ multiplex PCR, yet TCRdb's version contains in-frame clones alone and is incomplete. This sample carries 25,000 to 30,000 clones, over 75% of them seen once, and the ten largest clones take more than 7.5%. The sequence was obtained from a female donor with multiple sclerosis, enrolled in a pregnancy study. The chain couples TRBV6-1 to TRBJ2-4; D gene uncertain. The sequences come from CD8+ T cells from peripheral blood mononuclear cells, collected after pregnancy. CDR3 in amino acids: CASSVELAKNIQYF. The CDR3 DNA sequence: TGTGCCAGCAGTGTTGAGTTAGCCAAAAACATTCAGTACTTC.